These 32 T cell receptor beta chains came from one sample sequenced in a study of cytomegalovirus exposure and HLA in healthy donors. Clones were read by immunoSEQ multiplex PCR, and TCRdb kept only the in-frame ones, dropping some. The sample lists about 120,000 clones, roughly 87% occurring once. Sequencing was done on a sample of PBMCs. These receptors were obtained from a woman under 30 in good health and CMV-seronegative.

This sequence joins TRBV5-6 and TRBJ2-7, with 7 bases aligning to TRBD1. The CDR3 loop spans 13 amino acids. From germline, CDR1 is SGHDT and CDR2 YYEEEE. Unmatched junction bases numbered 4, after V lost 7 bases and J lost 0 bases. CDR3 in amino acids: CASGTARSYEQYV. The DNA of the CDR3 is TGTGCCAGCGGGACAGCCCGCTCCTACGAGCAGTACGTC.

V usage is TRBV28 and J usage is TRBJ2-1; 12 positions agree with TRBD2. CDR3 length: 16 residues. Trimming cost V 8 bases and J 10 bases; bases outside gene matches: 15. The germline gives CDR1 MDHEN, CDR2 SYDVKM. The CDR3 reads CASSRGASGRAVEQFF. The CDR3 DNA reads as TGTGCCAGCTCCCGAGGGGCTAGCGGGAGGGCAGTGGAGCAGTTCTTC.

This rearrangement joins TRBV18 to TRBJ1-1, with D perhaps TRBD1 (5 bases). The CDR3 contains 15 residues. V dropped 3 bases and J dropped 2 bases, with 13 bases sitting between them. The germline V gene has CDR1 KGHSH and CDR2 LQKENI. The CDR3 DNA is TGTGCCAGCTCACCGCTTCCAGGGTCTAACACTGAAGCTTTCTTT. Translation gives CASSPLPGSNTEAFF.

The chain carries TRBV7-9 and TRBJ2-1; D is possibly TRBD2 (6 bases). CDR3 length: 16 amino acids. The germline V and J ends were trimmed by 5 bases and 5 bases, with 19 bases remaining between them. Per the germline V gene, CDR1 is SEHNR and CDR2 is FQNEAQ (reference sequence). This chain's CDR3 is CASSRGYLTLDNEQFF. CDR3 nucleotides: TGTGCCAGCAGCCGGGGGTATCTGACCCTGGACAATGAGCAGTTCTTC.

This rearrangement joins TRBV6-5 to TRBJ2-1, with D perhaps matching TRBD2 (6 bases). Trimming left V 6 bases short and J 2 bases short, with 8 bases between. This CDR3 is built from 13 residues. Looked up from germline, CDR1 is MNHEY and CDR2 is SVGAGI. This chain's CDR3 is CASSRLAYNEQFF. The CDR3, as DNA: TGTGCCAGCAGCCGACTAGCCTACAATGAGCAGTTCTTC.

The rearrangement uses TRBV6-1 and TRBJ1-5; no clear D gene. The CDR3 totals 14 residues. Per germline, CDR1 MNHNS and CDR2 SASEGT. The V gene lost 4 bases and the J gene lost 2 bases, with 9 bases spanning the gap. The CDR3 nucleotides are TGTGCCAGCAGTGGTGAGGTAGGCAATCAGCCCCAGCATTTT. Its protein product is CASSGEVGNQPQHF.

The rearrangement links TRBV7-9 to TRBJ2-3; 10 bases map to TRBD2. The CDR3 consists of 16 residues. With V trimmed by 3 bases and J by 5 bases, 8 bases remained unmatched. Germline V gives CDR1 SEHNR, CDR2 FQNEAQ (reference sequence). In DNA form, the CDR3 reads TGTGCCAGCAGCTTGGGTCTAGCGGGAGTTGGAGATACGCAGTATTTT. Its protein is CASSLGLAGVGDTQYF.

The rearrangement uses TRBV6-1 and TRBJ1-1; D gene uncertain. Germline V lookup: CDR1 MNHNS, CDR2 SASEGT. This CDR3 is built from 15 residues. Trimming removed 6 bases at V and 5 bases at J, with 19 bases between. The CDR3 protein is CASRRRDSGRTEAFF. Here the CDR3 DNA reads TGTGCCAGCAGGCGACGGGATTCTGGTCGGACTGAAGCTTTCTTT.

CDR3 DNA sequence: TGTGCCAGCAGCCAAAATCTACGGGCTGAAGCTTTCTTT. This encodes CASSQNLRAEAFF. This sequence joins TRBV11-3 and TRBJ1-1; the D is unclear. V was pared by 5 bases and J by 6 bases, with 13 bases between. The germline gives CDR1 SGHNT, CDR2 YENEEA. This CDR3 contains 13 residues. Full variable domain (rest looked up from reference TRBV11-3 and TRBJ1-1): EAGVVQSPRYKIIEKKQPVAFWCNPISGHNTLYWYLQNLGQGPELLIRYENEEAVDDSQLPKDRFSAERLKGVDSTLKIQPAELGDSAVYLCASSQNLRAEAFFGQGTRLTVV.

By share of the sample, this clone is medium-sized. The genes are TRBV4-3 and TRBJ2-1, with D perhaps matching TRBD2 (6 bases). Germline CDR1 and CDR2: LGHNA and YSLEER. V shed 3 bases and J shed 8 bases, with 17 bases lying between them. The CDR3 extends over 15 amino acids. CDR3 DNA sequence: TGCGCCAGCAGCCAGGACTACTTCGAGGTGGATGAGCAGTTCTTC. This gives the protein CASSQDYFEVDEQFF.

V gene TRBV9 combines with J gene TRBJ2-1; 7 bases align to TRBD2. The CDR3 is 15 amino acids. Germline CDR1 and CDR2: SGDLS and YYNGEE. The junction had 5 bases not matched to a gene; V was cut back by 4 bases and J by 1 base. CDR3 bases: TGTGCCAGCAGCCTAGGACTAGTATCCTACAATGAGCAGTTCTTC. Its protein product is CASSLGLVSYNEQFF.

The chain couples TRBV27 to TRBJ1-1; tentatively, D is TRBD1 (6 bases). The V end was cut by 5 bases, the J end by 5 bases, with 15 bases between. This CDR3 comprises 14 residues. Germline V lookup: CDR1 MNHEY, CDR2 SMNVEV (reference sequence). The CDR3 loop is CASSIQGFETEAFF. The CDR3 DNA is TGTGCCAGCAGTATACAGGGATTTGAGACTGAAGCTTTCTTT.

The chain couples TRBV4-2 to TRBJ2-1; possibly TRBD2 for D (6 bases). Trimming removed 1 base at V and 5 bases at J, with 21 bases between. The germline gives CDR1 LGHNA, CDR2 YNFKEQ. The CDR3 runs 18 residues. CDR3 in amino acids: CASSQVGRTPLIHNEQFF. The CDR3, as DNA: TGTGCCAGCAGCCAAGTTGGGAGGACCCCCCTGATTCACAATGAGCAGTTCTTC.

V usage is TRBV7-6 and J usage is TRBJ2-5, with 10 bases identical to TRBD2. The V segment lost 3 bases and the J segment 4 bases; nucleotides outside the gene matches: 5. This CDR3 contains 15 residues. Germline CDR1 SGHVS, CDR2 FNYEAQ. CDR3 DNA sequence: TGTGCCAGCAGCTTGGGGACTAGCGAGGCAGAGACCCAGTACTTC. It yields the protein CASSLGTSEAETQYF.

The gene calls are TRBV7-2 and TRBJ1-1; no definite D call. Germline assignment: CDR1 SGHTA and CDR2 FQGNSA. The germline V and J ends were trimmed by 5 bases and 5 bases, with 15 bases remaining between them. The CDR3 runs to 14 residues. Here the CDR3 reads CASSPGGFQTEAFF. The CDR3 nucleotides read TGTGCCAGCAGCCCAGGTGGATTTCAAACTGAAGCTTTCTTT.

The chain couples TRBV10-2 to TRBJ2-7; TRBD1 aligns across 7 bases. Trimming cost V 7 bases and J 1 base; bases outside gene matches: 7. The CDR3 covers 14 residues. Per the germline V gene, CDR1 is WSHSY and CDR2 is SAAADI. DNA for the CDR3: TGCGCCAGCATTACAGGGGAGCAATCCTACGAGCAGTACGTC. The encoded protein is CASITGEQSYEQYV.

The gene calls are TRBV18 and TRBJ1-5; possibly TRBD1 for D (6 bases). V gave up 5 bases and J gave up 9 bases, with 17 bases separating them. The CDR3 length is 14 residues. The germline CDR1 and CDR2 sequences are KGHSH and LQKENI. CDR3 DNA sequence: TGTGCCAGCTCAAGAGACGGGGGGGCTCTGCCCCAGCATTTT. It encodes CASSRDGGALPQHF.

The V call is TRBV6-1, the J call TRBJ2-6, with unresolved D. CDR1 and CDR2 (germline): MNHNS, SASEGT. Trimming removed 4 bases from V and 1 base from J, with 11 bases in between. CDR3 length: 16 amino acids. CDR3 DNA: TGTGCCAGCAGTGCCCACGTCGGTTCTGGGGCCAACGTCCTGACTTTC. Translated: CASSAHVGSGANVLTF.

This chain joins TRBV7-2 and TRBJ2-1; possible D gene TRBD2, 5 bases. Germline V gene sequence: CDR1 SGHTA, CDR2 FQGNSA. The CDR3 has 14 amino acids. Trimming removed 5 bases at V and 3 bases at J, with 11 bases between. The CDR3 DNA is TGTGCCAGCAGCCCCGGGAATAACTACAATGAGCAGTTCTTC. It codes for CASSPGNNYNEQFF. The full variable domain, rest sourced from reference TRBV7-2 and TRBJ2-1, is GAGVSQSPSNKVTEKGKDVELRCDPISGHTALYWYRQSLGQGLEFLIYFQGNSAPDKSGLPSDRFSAERTGGSVSTLTIQRTQQEDSAVYLCASSPGNNYNEQFFGPGTRLTVL.

V gene TRBV28 combines with J gene TRBJ2-7; tentative D call: TRBD2 (5 bases). The germline gives CDR1 MDHEN, CDR2 SYDVKM. CDR3 size: 16 residues. Trimming removed 0 bases at V and 3 bases at J, with 15 bases between. CDR3 sequence (DNA): TGTGCCAGCAGTTTATGGCGGAGGAGTACGGGCTACGAGCAGTACTTC. As protein: CASSLWRRSTGYEQYF.

The chain carries TRBV27 and TRBJ2-5, with unresolved D. Germline CDR1 reads MNHEY; CDR2 reads SMNVEV (reference sequence). Trimming stripped 5 bases from V and 5 bases from J, with 15 bases between. This CDR3 region has 14 residues. The CDR3 loop reads CASSGRSGGETQYF. CDR3 in DNA: TGTGCCAGCAGTGGCCGGTCAGGTGGGGAGACCCAGTACTTC.

J is TRBJ2-1 and V is TRBV2; 9 bases are shared with TRBD2. CDR1 and CDR2 (germline): SNHLY, FYNNEI. The CDR3 covers 17 residues. J gave up 7 bases and V 2 bases, and 12 bases lay outside the gene matches. The CDR3, as DNA: TGTGCCAGCAGTGAAATTAGCGGGAGCTACCAACAGAATGAGCAGTTCTTC. Translating gives CASSEISGSYQQNEQFF.

V gene TRBV5-1 combines with J gene TRBJ2-1, with D maybe TRBD2 (5 bases). CDR1 is SGHRS, CDR2 YFSETQ, per germline. Trimming took off 0 bases at V and 0 bases at J, with 10 bases between the two ends. The CDR3 sequence is 16 residues long. This CDR3 reads CASSLVAPSSYNEQFF. CDR3 DNA sequence: TGCGCCAGCAGCTTGGTAGCGCCGAGCTCCTACAATGAGCAGTTCTTC.

The CDR3 nucleotides read TGCGCCAGCAGCCGGGACAACCAAGAGACCCAGTACTTC. Its protein product is CASSRDNQETQYF. The V and J genes are TRBV5-1 and TRBJ2-5; perhaps TRBD1 as D (6 bases). This CDR3 has 13 amino acids. Germline values: CDR1 SGHRS, CDR2 YFSETQ. V dropped 4 bases and J dropped 0 bases, with 7 bases sitting between them.

The rearrangement links TRBV5-1 to TRBJ2-5; D gene ambiguous. CDR1 is SGHRS and CDR2 is YFSETQ in the germline V gene. The CDR3 runs 13 residues. The germline V and J ends were trimmed by 6 bases and 0 bases, with 9 bases remaining between them. The CDR3 here is CASTRGDQETQYF. The CDR3 nucleotides read TGCGCCAGCACCCGCGGCGACCAAGAGACCCAGTACTTC.

This chain links TRBV28 with TRBJ2-2, with D tentatively TRBD1 (6 bases). The V end lost 4 bases, the J end lost 0 bases, and 27 bases lay between the germline ends. The germline V gene has CDR1 MDHEN and CDR2 SYDVKM. This CDR3 contains 21 residues. This chain's CDR3 is CASSYLGMRDSDSANTGELFF. The CDR3 DNA follows: TGTGCCAGCAGTTATTTGGGTATGCGAGATTCGGACAGCGCGAACACCGGGGAGCTGTTTTTT.

The chain combines TRBV5-1 with TRBJ1-6; 7 nucleotides agree with TRBD1. The CDR3 runs to 14 residues. V dropped 2 bases and J dropped 8; count of bases not matched to a gene: 4. Germline V gene sequence: CDR1 SGHRS, CDR2 YFSETQ. The CDR3 loop is CASSFDRVHSPLHF. The DNA of the CDR3 is TGCGCCAGCAGCTTTGACAGGGTCCATTCACCCCTCCACTTT.

This clone has only one observation. The V call is TRBV5-1, the J call TRBJ2-7, with TRBD1 matching over 7 bases. V trimming: 4 bases; J trimming: 1 base; junction bases outside the gene matches: 8. The CDR3 is 15 residues long. The germline V gene encodes CDR1 SGHRS and CDR2 YFSETQ. The CDR3 nucleotides read TGCGCCAGCAGCCTGACCGGGACAGCGTCCTACGAGCAGTACGTC. The encoded protein is CASSLTGTASYEQYV.

This rearrangement joins TRBV7-2 to TRBJ1-2; the match to TRBD1 covers 10 bases. Trimming cost V 7 bases and J 8 bases; bases outside gene matches: 16. The CDR3 is 16 amino acids. Germline V CDR1 and CDR2: SGHTA, FQGNSA. The CDR3, as DNA: TGTGCCAGCACCCTCCCCGGGACAGGGGATTTCGGGGGCTACACCTTC. Translation gives CASTLPGTGDFGGYTF.

The CDR3 DNA sequence: TGTGCCAGCAGTGTCCGGGGGAACAACTACGAGCAGTACGTC. Encoded protein: CASSVRGNNYEQYV. The rearrangement joins TRBV6-1 to TRBJ2-7; a weak D match, TRBD2 (6 bases). Germline CDR1 and CDR2: MNHNS and SASEGT. The germline V and J ends were trimmed by 4 bases and 3 bases, with 13 bases remaining between them. This CDR3 spans 14 amino acids.

The chain joins TRBV7-2 to TRBJ1-2; TRBD1 might be the D (6 bases). Trimming left V 5 bases short and J 0 bases short, with 10 bases between. CDR1 is SGHTA, CDR2 FQGNSA, per germline. The CDR3 runs to 14 residues. In nucleotides, the CDR3 is TGTGCCAGCAGCGGCAGGGGTGCTAACTATGGCTACACCTTC. Amino acid sequence: CASSGRGANYGYTF.

The chain combines TRBV5-6 with TRBJ2-2; 9 positions match TRBD1. The ends lost 0 bases at V and 7 bases at J; junction bases unmatched: 7. The CDR3 extends over 16 amino acids. Germline CDR1 reads SGHDT; CDR2 reads YYEEEE. CDR3: CASSLAGTGSFGELFF. CDR3 nucleotides: TGTGCCAGCAGCTTGGCCGGGACAGGGAGTTTCGGGGAGCTGTTTTTT.